The 14 T cell receptor beta chains below come from one sample, sequenced in a study of blood T cell repertoires in COVID-19. The protocol was immunoSEQ multiplex PCR, while the TCRdb copy is restricted to in-frame clones and leaves out a portion. The table lists approximately 300,000 clones, 90% of them singletons, with 6.5% to 8% in the top ten. The specimen was peripheral blood. These receptors all come from a woman in her thirties with COVID-19, enrolled during active disease.

V is TRBV27 and J is TRBJ2-7, with D tentatively TRBD2 (5 bases). The V gene's germline CDR1 is MNHEY and CDR2 SMNVEV (reference sequence). The length of the CDR3 is 14 residues. Trimming removed 4 bases from V and 2 bases from J, with 12 bases in between. This CDR3 reads CASSWGDGPYEQYF. CDR3 in DNA: TGTGCCAGCAGTTGGGGAGACGGCCCCTACGAGCAGTACTTC.

CDR3 region: CASSLINDGYTF. DNA for the CDR3: TGTGCCAGCAGTTTAATTAATGATGGCTACACCTTC. J is TRBJ1-2 and V is TRBV28; D not certain. Germline CDR1 is MDHEN and CDR2 is SYDVKM. This CDR3 has 12 residues. Trimming left V 2 bases short and J 6 bases short, with 7 bases between.

The genes are TRBV24-1 and TRBJ2-5; TRBD1 aligns across 9 bases. CDR1 and CDR2 from the germline V gene are KGHDR and SFDVKD. Unmatched junction bases numbered 11, after V lost 4 bases and J lost 3 bases. The CDR3 contains 17 residues. For the CDR3, the DNA is TGTGCCACCAGTGACCATCCCGGGACAGGGAATGAAGAGACCCAGTACTTC. Translating it yields CATSDHPGTGNEETQYF.

This chain connects TRBV27 to TRBJ2-7; possibly TRBD2 for D (7 bases). Germline loops: CDR1 MNHEY, CDR2 SMNVEV (reference sequence). Trimming cost V 6 bases and J 4 bases, with 16 bases left between them. This CDR3 has 14 amino acids. The CDR3 DNA is TGTGCCAGCAGAGAAGGGGGGGGCTCGTACGAGCAGTACTTC. This sequence encodes CASREGGGSYEQYF.

The chain carries TRBV28 and TRBJ2-2; 11 nucleotides align to TRBD2. CDR3 size: 15 residues. Per the germline V gene, CDR1 is MDHEN and CDR2 is SYDVKM. J gave up 1 base and V 9 bases, and 4 bases lay outside the gene matches. This chain's CDR3 is CASSGRALNTGELFF. The CDR3 region has the DNA TGTGCCAGTAGCGGGAGGGCGCTGAACACCGGGGAGCTGTTTTTT.

The V and J genes are TRBV7-9 and TRBJ1-2; 7 positions match TRBD1. Germline CDR1 SEHNR, CDR2 FQNEAQ (reference sequence). J gave up 1 base and V 0 bases, and 8 bases lay outside the gene matches. The CDR3 has 17 amino acids. This CDR3 is CASSLAGTVGHNYGYTF. The CDR3 DNA follows: TGTGCCAGCAGCTTAGCGGGGACAGTGGGGCATAACTATGGCTACACCTTC. Using reference TRBV7-9 and TRBJ1-2 for the parts outside the CDR3, the full variable domain is DTGVSQNPRHKITKRGQNVTFRCDPISEHNRLYWYRQTLGQGPEFLTYFQNEAQLEKSRLLSDRFSAERPKGSFSTLEIQRTEQGDSAMYLCASSLAGTVGHNYGYTFGSGTRLTVV.

The V and J genes are TRBV5-1 and TRBJ2-5, with 8 nucleotides matching TRBD1. Germline CDR1 and CDR2: SGHRS and YFSETQ. The CDR3 contains 12 residues. V was pared by 5 bases and J by 5 bases, with 2 bases of the junction left unmatched. Here the CDR3 DNA reads TGCGCCAGCAGGGCAGGGGGCGAGACCCAGTACTTC. It is translated as CASRAGGETQYF.

The chain couples TRBV27 to TRBJ2-3; no clear D gene. The CDR3 is 13 residues long. Germline loops: CDR1 MNHEY, CDR2 SMNVEV (reference sequence). Trimming took 3 bases from V and 2 from J, leaving 6 bases between them. CDR3 nucleotides: TGTGCCAGCAGTTTCGAGTACACAGATACGCAGTATTTT. This sequence encodes CASSFEYTDTQYF.

The sample holds one count of this clone. The chain couples TRBV28 to TRBJ1-1; D gene ambiguous. The CDR3 totals 13 residues. The germline V and J ends were trimmed by 2 bases and 2 bases, with 6 bases remaining between them. Per the germline V gene, CDR1 is MDHEN and CDR2 is SYDVKM. In DNA form, the CDR3 reads TGTGCCAGCAGTTTAGGCTTCAACACTGAAGCTTTCTTT. The encoded protein is CASSLGFNTEAFF.

The chain joins TRBV3-1 (or the pseudogene TRBV3-2) to TRBJ1-1; 8 bases line up with TRBD1. The CDR3 has 13 amino acids. The V gene end was trimmed by 4 bases and the J gene end by 7 bases; junction bases not matched to a gene: 5. Germline-derived CDR1 and CDR2 are LGHDT and YNNKEL (reference sequence). CDR3 in amino acids: CASSPITGGEAFF. The CDR3 DNA sequence: TGTGCCAGCAGCCCGATCACAGGGGGTGAAGCTTTCTTT.

The V and J genes are TRBV5-1 and TRBJ2-1, with a possible D match to TRBD1 (6 bases). The V gene's germline CDR1 is SGHRS and CDR2 YFSETQ. Trimming took 0 bases from V and 3 from J, leaving 16 bases between them. The length of the CDR3 is 17 residues. The DNA of the CDR3 is TGCGCCAGCAGCTTGGTGTCAGGGGCCGAGATCTACAATGAGCAGTTCTTC. Protein: CASSLVSGAEIYNEQFF. Full variable domain (missing parts from reference TRBV5-1 and TRBJ2-1): KAGVTQTPRYLIKTRGQQVTLSCSPISGHRSVSWYQQTPGQGLQFLFEYFSETQRNKGNFPGRFSGRQFSNSRSEMNVSTLELGDSALYLCASSLVSGAEIYNEQFFGPGTRLTVL.

The J gene is TRBJ1-4, the V gene TRBV30, with a possible D match to TRBD1 (6 bases). V was shortened by 7 bases and J by 0 bases, with 12 bases between the two germline ends. Germline lookup yields CDR1 GTSNPN and CDR2 SVGIG (reference sequence). This CDR3 comprises 14 residues. CDR3 protein: CAFTRQATNEKLFF. In nucleotides, the CDR3 is TGTGCCTTTACGCGACAGGCAACTAATGAAAAACTGTTTTTT. The full variable domain, its missing parts supplied by reference TRBV30 and TRBJ1-4, is SQTIHQWPATLVQPVGSPLSLECTVEGTSNPNLYWYRQAAGRGLQLLFYSVGIGQISSEVPQNLSASRPQDRQFILSSKKLLLSDSGFYLCAFTRQATNEKLFFGSGTQLSVL.

V and J are TRBV7-8 and TRBJ2-2; TRBD2 aligns across 12 bases. Germline assignment: CDR1 SGHVS and CDR2 FQNEAQ. CDR3 length: 17 amino acids. V lost 3 bases, J lost 4 bases, and 6 bases stayed unmatched. The CDR3 is CASSFLAGGRGTGELFF. The CDR3, as DNA: TGTGCCAGCAGCTTTCTAGCGGGAGGGCGTGGCACCGGGGAGCTGTTTTTT.

This clone was seen just once. The chain joins TRBV27 to TRBJ2-7, with 7 bases that match TRBD2. Germline trimming cut 2 bases from V and 4 bases from J; bases unmatched to any gene: 14. CDR1 is MNHEY and CDR2 is SMNVEV in the germline V gene (reference sequence). The CDR3 sequence is 17 residues long. The CDR3, as DNA: TGTGCCAGCAGTTTAATTGGGGAGGGGACTAAAACTTACGAGCAGTACTTC. Translated, it gives CASSLIGEGTKTYEQYF.